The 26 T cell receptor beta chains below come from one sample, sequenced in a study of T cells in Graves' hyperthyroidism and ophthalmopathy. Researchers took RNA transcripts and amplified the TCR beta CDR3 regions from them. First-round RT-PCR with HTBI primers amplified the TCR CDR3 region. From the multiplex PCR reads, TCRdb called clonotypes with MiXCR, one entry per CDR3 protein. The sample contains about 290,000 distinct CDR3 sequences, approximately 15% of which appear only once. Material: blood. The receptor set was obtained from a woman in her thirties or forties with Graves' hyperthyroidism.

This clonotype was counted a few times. CDR3 amino acids: CATSYRDRNSPLHF. The CDR3 coding sequence is TGTGCCACCAGCTACCGGGACAGGAATTCACCCCTCCACTTT. J is TRBJ1-6 and V is TRBV15, with 8 bases identical to TRBD1. Per germline, CDR1 LNHNV and CDR2 YYDKDF (reference sequence). J gave up 7 bases and V 5 bases, and 4 bases lay outside the gene matches. The CDR3 has 14 amino acids.

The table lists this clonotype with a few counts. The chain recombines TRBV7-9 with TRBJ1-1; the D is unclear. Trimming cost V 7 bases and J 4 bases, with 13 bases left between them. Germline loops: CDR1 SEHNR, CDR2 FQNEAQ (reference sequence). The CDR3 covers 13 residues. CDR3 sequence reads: CASIPNGLTEAFF. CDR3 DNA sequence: TGTGCCAGCATCCCGAACGGGCTCACTGAAGCTTTCTTT.

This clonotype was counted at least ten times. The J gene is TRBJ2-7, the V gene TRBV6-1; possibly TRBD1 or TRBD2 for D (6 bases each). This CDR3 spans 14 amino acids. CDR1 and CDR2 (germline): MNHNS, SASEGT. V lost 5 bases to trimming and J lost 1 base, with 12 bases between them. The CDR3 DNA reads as TGTGCCAGCAGTATACAGGGAGGTTCCTACGAGCAGTACTTC. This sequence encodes CASSIQGGSYEQYF.

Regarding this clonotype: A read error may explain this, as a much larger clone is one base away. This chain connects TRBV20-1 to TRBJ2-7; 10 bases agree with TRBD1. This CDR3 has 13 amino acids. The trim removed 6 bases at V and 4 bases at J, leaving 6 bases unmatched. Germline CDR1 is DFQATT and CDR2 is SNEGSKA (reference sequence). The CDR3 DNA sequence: TGCAGTGCGGCAGACAGGGGGCTATACGAGCAGTACTTC. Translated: CSAADRGLYEQYF.

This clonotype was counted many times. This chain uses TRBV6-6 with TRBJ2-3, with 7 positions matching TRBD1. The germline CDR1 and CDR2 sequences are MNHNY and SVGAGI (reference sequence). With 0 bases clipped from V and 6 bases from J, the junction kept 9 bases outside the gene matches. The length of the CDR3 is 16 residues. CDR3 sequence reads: CASSYSPRTGSDTQYF. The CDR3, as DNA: TGTGCCAGCAGTTACTCACCAAGGACAGGCTCGGATACGCAGTATTTT.

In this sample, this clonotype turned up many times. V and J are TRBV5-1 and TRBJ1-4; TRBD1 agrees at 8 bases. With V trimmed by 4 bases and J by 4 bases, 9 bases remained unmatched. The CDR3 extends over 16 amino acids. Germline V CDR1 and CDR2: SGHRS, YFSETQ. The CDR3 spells CASSPRGTGDNEKLFF. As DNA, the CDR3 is TGCGCCAGCAGCCCCCGTGGGACAGGCGATAATGAAAAACTGTTTTTT.

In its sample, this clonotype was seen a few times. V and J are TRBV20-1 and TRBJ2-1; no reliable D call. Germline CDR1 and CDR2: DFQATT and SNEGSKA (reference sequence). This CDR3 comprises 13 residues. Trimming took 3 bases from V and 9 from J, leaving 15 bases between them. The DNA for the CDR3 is TGCAGTGCTAGTCCGGCTAGGTCAGGTGAGCAGTTCTTC. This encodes CSASPARSGEQFF.

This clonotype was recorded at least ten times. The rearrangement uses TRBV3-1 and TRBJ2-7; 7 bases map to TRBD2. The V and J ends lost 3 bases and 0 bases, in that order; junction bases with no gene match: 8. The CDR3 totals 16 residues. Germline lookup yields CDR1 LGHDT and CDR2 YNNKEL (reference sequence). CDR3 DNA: TGTGCCAGCAGCCAGCTGGCGGGAGTTCCCTCCTACGAGCAGTACTTC. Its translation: CASSQLAGVPSYEQYF.

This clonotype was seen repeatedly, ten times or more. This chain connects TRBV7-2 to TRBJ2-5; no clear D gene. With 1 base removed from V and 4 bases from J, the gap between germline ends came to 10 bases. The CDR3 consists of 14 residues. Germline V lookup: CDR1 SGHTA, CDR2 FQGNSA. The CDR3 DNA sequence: TGTGCCAGCAGCTTAGATTCGGGCAGAGAGACCCAGTACTTC. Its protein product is CASSLDSGRETQYF.

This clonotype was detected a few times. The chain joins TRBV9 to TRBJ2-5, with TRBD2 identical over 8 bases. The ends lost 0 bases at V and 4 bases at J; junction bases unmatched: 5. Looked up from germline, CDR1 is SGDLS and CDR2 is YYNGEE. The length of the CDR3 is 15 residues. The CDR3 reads CASSVGGLAGETQYF. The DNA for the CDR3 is TGTGCCAGCAGCGTAGGTGGGCTAGCGGGAGAGACCCAGTACTTC.

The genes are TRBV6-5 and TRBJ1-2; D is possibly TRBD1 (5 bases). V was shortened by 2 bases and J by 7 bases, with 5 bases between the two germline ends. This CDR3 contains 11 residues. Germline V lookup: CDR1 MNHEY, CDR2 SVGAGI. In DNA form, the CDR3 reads TGTGCCAGCAGTTACCAGGGTGGCTACACCTTC. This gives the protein CASSYQGGYTF.

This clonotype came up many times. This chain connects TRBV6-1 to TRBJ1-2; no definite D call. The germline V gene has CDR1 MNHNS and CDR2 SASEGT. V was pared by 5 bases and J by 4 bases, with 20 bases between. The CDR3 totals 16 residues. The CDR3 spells CASSTDWLGRGYGYTF. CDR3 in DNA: TGTGCCAGCAGTACGGACTGGCTCGGCCGAGGCTATGGCTACACCTTC.

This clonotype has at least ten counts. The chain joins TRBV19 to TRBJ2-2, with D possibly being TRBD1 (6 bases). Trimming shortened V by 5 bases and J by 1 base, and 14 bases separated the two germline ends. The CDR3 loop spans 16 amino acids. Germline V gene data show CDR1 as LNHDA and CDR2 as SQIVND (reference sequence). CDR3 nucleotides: TGTGCCAGTAGTGGGAACAGGGAAAGGAACACCGGGGAGCTGTTTTTT. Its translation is CASSGNRERNTGELFF.

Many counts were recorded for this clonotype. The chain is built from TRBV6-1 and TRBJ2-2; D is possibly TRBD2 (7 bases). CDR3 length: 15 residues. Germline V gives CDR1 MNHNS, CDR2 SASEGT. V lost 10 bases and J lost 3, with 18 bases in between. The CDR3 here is CAILEGGGDTGELFF. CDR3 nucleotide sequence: TGTGCCATACTCGAGGGGGGAGGGGACACCGGGGAGCTGTTTTTT.

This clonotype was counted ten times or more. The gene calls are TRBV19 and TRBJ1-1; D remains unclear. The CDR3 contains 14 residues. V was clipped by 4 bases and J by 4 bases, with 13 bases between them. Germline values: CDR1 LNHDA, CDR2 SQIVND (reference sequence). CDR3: CASSTLNQATEAFF. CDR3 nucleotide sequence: TGTGCCAGTAGTACCCTCAACCAGGCCACTGAAGCTTTCTTT.

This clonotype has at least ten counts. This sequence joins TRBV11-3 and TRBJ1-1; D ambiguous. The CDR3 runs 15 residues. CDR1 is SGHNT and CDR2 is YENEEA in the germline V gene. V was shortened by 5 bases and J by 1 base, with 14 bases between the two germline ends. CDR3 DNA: TGTGCCAGCAGCCCGGTTCCTGTGGCGAACACTGAAGCTTTCTTT. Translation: CASSPVPVANTEAFF.

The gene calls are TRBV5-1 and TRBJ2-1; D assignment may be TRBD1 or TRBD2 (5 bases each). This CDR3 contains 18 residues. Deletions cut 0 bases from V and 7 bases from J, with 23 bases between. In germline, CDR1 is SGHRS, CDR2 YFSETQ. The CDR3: CASSLGPSSSRGRNEQFF. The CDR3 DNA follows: TGCGCCAGCAGCTTGGGCCCCTCCTCTAGCCGGGGCAGGAATGAGCAGTTCTTC.

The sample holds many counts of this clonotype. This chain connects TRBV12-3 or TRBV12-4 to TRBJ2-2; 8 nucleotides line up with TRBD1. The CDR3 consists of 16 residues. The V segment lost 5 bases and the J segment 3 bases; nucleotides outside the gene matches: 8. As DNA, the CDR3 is TGTGCCAGCAGTCCTCTAACAGGGGGTGACACCGGGGAGCTGTTTTTT. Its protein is CASSPLTGGDTGELFF.

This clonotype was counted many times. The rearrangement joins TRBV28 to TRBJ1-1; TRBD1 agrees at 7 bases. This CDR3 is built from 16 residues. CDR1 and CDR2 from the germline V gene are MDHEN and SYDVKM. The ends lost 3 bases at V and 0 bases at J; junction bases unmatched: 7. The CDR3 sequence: CASSFLGDRVNTEAFF. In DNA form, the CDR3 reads TGTGCCAGCAGTTTTCTGGGAGACAGGGTGAACACTGAAGCTTTCTTT.

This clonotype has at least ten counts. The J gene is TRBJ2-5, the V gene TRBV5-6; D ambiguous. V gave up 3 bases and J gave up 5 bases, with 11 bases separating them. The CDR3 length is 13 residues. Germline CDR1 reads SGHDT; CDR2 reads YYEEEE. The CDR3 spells CASSSPYFETQYF. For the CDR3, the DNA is TGTGCCAGCAGCTCGCCTTATTTTGAGACCCAGTACTTC.

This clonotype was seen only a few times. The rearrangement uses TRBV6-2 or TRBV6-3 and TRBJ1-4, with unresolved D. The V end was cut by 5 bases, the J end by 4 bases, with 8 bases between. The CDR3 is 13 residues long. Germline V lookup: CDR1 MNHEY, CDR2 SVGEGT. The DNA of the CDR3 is TGTGCCAGCAGTACCTTAGTTAATGAAAAACTGTTTTTT. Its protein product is CASSTLVNEKLFF.

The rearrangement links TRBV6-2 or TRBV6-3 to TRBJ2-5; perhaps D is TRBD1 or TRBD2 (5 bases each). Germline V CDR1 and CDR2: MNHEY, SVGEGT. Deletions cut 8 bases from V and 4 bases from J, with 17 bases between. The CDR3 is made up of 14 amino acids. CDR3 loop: CASWPSGTTETQYF. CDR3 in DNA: TGTGCCAGCTGGCCCTCTGGGACCACAGAGACCCAGTACTTC.

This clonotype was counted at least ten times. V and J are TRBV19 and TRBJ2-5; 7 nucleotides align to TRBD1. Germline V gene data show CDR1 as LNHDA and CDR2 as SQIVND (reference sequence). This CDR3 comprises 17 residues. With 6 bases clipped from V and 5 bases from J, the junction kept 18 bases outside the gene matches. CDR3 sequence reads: CASRRTGAPDRPETQYF. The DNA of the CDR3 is TGTGCCAGTAGGAGGACAGGCGCCCCAGACAGGCCGGAGACCCAGTACTTC.

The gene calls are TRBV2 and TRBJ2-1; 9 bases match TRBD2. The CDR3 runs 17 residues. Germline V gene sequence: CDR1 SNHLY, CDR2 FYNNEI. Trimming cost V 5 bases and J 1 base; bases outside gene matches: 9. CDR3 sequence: CASSFGQLAGSYNEQFF. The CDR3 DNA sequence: TGTGCCAGCAGTTTCGGACAGCTAGCGGGATCCTACAATGAGCAGTTCTTC.

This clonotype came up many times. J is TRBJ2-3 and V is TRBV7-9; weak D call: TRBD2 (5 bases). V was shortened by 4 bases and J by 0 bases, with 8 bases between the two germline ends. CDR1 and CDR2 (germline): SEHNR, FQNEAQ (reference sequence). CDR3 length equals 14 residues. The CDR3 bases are TGTGCCAGCAGCTCCGGACTGAGCACAGATACGCAGTATTTT. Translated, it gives CASSSGLSTDTQYF.

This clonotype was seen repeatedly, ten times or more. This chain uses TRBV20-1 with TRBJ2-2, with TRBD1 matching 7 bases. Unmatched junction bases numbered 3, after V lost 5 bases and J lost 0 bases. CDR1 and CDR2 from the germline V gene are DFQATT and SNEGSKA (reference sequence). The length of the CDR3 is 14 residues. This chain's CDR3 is CSAPDRANTGELFF. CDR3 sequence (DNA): TGCAGTGCTCCTGACAGGGCGAACACCGGGGAGCTGTTTTTT.